The T cell receptor (beta chain) described here comes from a study of T-cell memory formation after mild COVID-19. MiXCR, applied by TCRdb to the 5' RACE reads, yields one record per CDR3 protein. The table lists some 200,000 distinct CDR3 sequences, over 20% of them singletons, with 20% to 25% in the top ten. This clonotype was counted a few times. Germline trimming cut 6 bases from V and 6 bases from J; bases unmatched to any gene: 5. CDR1 and CDR2 from the germline V gene are MNHEY and SMNVEV (reference sequence). This CDR3 has 12 amino acids. This rearrangement joins TRBV27 to TRBJ2-7; 7 bases align to TRBD1. This receptor was taken from an adult woman who had mild COVID-19 (a few samples of this study predate the infection). Cell type and time point are not known. Sequencing used PBMCs or a T cell subset sorted from them (not recorded which). This chain's CDR3 is CASSYDRAEQYF. The DNA of the CDR3 is TGTGCCAGCAGCTATGACAGGGCCGAGCAGTACTTC.